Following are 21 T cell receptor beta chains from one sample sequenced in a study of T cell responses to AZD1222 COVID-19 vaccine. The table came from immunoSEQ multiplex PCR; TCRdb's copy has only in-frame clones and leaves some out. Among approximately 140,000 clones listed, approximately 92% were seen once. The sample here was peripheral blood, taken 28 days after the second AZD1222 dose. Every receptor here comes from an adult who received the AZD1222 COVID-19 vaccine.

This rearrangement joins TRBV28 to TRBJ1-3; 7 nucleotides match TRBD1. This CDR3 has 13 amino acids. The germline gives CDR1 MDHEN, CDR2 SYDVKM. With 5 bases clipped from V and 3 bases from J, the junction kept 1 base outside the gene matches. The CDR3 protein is CASSRGRGNTIYF. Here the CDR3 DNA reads TGTGCCAGCAGTAGGGGGCGTGGAAACACCATATATTTT.

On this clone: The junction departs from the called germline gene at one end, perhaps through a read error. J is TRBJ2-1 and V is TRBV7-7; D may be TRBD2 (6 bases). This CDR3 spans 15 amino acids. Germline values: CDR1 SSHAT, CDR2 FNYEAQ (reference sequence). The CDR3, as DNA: TGTGCTAGCAGCTTCGGGAGTGCGGTCGGCAATGAGCAGTTCTTC. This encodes CASSFGSAVGNEQFF. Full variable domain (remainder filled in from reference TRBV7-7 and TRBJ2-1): GAGVSQSPRYKVTKRGQDVTLRCDPISSHATLYWYQQALGQGPEFLTYFNYEAQPDKSGLPSDRFSAERPEGSISTLTIQRTEQRDSAMYRCASSFGSAVGNEQFFGPGTRLTVL.

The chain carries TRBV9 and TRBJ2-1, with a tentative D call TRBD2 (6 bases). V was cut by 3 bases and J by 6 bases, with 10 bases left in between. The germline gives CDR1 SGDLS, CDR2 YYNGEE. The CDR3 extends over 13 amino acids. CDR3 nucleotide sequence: TGTGCCAGCAGCGGCGGGACTTTCAATGAGCAGTTCTTC. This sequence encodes CASSGGTFNEQFF.

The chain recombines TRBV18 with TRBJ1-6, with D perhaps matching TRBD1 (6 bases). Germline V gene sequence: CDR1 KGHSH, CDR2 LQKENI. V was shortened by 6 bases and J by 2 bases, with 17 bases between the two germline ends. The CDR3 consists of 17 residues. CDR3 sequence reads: CASSPRQVRPYNSPLHF. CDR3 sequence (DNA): TGTGCCAGCTCGCCGCGACAGGTGAGGCCCTATAATTCACCCCTCCACTTT.

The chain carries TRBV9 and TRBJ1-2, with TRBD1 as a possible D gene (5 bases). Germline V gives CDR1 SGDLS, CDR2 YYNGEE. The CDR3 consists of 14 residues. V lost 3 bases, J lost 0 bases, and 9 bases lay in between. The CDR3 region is CASSDTTANYGYTF. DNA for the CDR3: TGTGCCAGCAGCGATACGACAGCTAACTATGGCTACACCTTC.

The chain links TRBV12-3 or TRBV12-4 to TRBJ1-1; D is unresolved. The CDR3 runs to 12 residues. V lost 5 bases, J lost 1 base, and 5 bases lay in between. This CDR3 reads CASSIQNTEAFF. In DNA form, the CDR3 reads TGTGCCAGCAGTATACAGAACACTGAAGCTTTCTTT.

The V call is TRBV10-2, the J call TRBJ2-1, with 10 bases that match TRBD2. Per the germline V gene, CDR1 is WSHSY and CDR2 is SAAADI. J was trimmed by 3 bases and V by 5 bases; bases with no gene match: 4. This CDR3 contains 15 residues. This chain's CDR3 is CASSTGTSVYNEQFF. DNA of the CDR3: TGCGCCAGCAGTACCGGGACTAGCGTCTACAATGAGCAGTTCTTC.

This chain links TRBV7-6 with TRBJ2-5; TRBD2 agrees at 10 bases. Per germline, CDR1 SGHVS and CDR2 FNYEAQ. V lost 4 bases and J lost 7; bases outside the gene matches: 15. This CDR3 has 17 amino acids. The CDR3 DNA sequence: TGTGCCAGCAGCTACGAGGAAAGCGGGAGGGCCATCTCGACCCAGTACTTC. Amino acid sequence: CASSYEESGRAISTQYF.

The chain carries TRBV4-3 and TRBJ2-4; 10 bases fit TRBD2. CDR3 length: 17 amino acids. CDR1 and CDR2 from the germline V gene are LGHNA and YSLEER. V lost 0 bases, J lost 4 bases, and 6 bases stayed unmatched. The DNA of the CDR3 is TGCGCCAGCAGCCAAGATTCTAGCGGGAGTTCTAAAAACATTCAGTACTTC. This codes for CASSQDSSGSSKNIQYF.

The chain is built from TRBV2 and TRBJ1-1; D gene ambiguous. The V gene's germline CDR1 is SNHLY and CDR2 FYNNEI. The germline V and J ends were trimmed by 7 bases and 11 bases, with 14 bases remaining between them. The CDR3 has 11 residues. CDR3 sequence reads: CASKPLGPAFF. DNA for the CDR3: TGTGCCAGCAAGCCTTTGGGCCCGGCTTTCTTT.

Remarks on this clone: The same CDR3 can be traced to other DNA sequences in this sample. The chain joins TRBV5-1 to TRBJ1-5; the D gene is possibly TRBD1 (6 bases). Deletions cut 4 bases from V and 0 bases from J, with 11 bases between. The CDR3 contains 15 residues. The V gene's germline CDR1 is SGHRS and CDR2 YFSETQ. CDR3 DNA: TGCGCCAGCAGCCTGACAGGAAATAGCAATCAGCCCCAGCATTTT. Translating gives CASSLTGNSNQPQHF. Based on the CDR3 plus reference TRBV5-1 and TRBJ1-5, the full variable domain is KAGVTQTPRYLIKTRGQQVTLSCSPISGHRSVSWYQQTPGQGLQFLFEYFSETQRNKGNFPGRFSGRQFSNSRSEMNVSTLELGDSALYLCASSLTGNSNQPQHFGDGTRLSIL.

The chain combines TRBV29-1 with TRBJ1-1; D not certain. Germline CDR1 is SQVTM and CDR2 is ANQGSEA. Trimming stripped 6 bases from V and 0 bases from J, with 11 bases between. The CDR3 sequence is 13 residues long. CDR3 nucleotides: TGCAGCGTCTCAGGAGTCTTGAACACTGAAGCTTTCTTT. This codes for CSVSGVLNTEAFF.

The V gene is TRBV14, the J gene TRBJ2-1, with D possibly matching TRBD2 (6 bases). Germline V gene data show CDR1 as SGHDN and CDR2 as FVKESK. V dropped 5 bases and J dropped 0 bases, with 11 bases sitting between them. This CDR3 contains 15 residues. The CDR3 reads CASSGGLSSYNEQFF. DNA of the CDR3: TGTGCCAGCAGCGGGGGGTTGAGCTCCTACAATGAGCAGTTCTTC. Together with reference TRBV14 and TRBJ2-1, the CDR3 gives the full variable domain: EAGVTQFPSHSVIEKGQTVTLRCDPISGHDNLYWYRRVMGKEIKFLLHFVKESKQDESGMPNNRFLAERTGGTYSTLKVQPAELEDSGVYFCASSGGLSSYNEQFFGPGTRLTVL.

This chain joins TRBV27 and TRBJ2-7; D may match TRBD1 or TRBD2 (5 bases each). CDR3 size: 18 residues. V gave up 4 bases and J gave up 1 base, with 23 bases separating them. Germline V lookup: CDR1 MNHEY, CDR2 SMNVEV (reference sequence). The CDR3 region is CASSYRPLVRGVSYEQYF. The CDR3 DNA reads TGTGCCAGCAGTTACCGCCCTCTGGTTCGAGGGGTTTCCTACGAGCAGTACTTC.

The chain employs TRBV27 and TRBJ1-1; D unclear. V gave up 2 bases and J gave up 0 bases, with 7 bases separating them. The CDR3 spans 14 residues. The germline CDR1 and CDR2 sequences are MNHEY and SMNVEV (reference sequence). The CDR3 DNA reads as TGTGCCAGCAGTTTAAATGTAGTGAACACTGAAGCTTTCTTT. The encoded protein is CASSLNVVNTEAFF.

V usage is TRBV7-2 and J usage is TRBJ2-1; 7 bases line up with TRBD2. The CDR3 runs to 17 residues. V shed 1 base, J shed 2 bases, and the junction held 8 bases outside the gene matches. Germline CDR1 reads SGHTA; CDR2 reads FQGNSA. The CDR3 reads CASSLGGGSPPYNEQFF. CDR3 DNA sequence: TGTGCCAGCAGCTTAGGTGGCGGGAGCCCCCCCTACAATGAGCAGTTCTTC.

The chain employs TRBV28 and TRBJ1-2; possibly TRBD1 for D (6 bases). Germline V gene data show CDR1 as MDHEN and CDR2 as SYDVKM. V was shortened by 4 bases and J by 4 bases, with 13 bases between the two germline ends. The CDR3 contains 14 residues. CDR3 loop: CASSSLRGGYGYTF. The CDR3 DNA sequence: TGTGCCAGCAGTTCCCTTAGGGGGGGCTATGGCTACACCTTC.

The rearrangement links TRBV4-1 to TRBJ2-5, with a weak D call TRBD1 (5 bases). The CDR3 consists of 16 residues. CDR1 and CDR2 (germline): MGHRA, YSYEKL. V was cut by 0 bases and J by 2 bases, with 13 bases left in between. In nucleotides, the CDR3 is TGCGCCAGCAGCCAAGAGGGCCTAGGGGTTCAAGAGACCCAGTACTTC. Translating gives CASSQEGLGVQETQYF.

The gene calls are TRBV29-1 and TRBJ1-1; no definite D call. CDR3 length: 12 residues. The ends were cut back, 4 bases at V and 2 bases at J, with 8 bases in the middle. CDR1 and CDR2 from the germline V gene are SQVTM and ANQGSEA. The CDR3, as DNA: TGCAGCGTTGGGTCCAGAAACACTGAAGCTTTCTTT. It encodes CSVGSRNTEAFF.

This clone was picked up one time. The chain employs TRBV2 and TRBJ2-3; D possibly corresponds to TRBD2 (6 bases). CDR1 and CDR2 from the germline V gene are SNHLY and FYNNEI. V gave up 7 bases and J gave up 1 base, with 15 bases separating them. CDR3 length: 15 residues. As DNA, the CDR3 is TGTGCCAGCACCCGGGAGATAGTTGGCACAGATACGCAGTATTTT. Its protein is CASTREIVGTDTQYF.

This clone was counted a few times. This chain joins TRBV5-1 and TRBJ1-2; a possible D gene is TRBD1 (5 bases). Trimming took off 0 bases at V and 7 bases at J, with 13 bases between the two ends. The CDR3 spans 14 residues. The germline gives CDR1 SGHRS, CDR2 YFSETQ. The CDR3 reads CASSLGTGDGGYTF. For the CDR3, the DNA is TGCGCCAGCAGCTTGGGGACGGGGGACGGTGGCTACACCTTC.